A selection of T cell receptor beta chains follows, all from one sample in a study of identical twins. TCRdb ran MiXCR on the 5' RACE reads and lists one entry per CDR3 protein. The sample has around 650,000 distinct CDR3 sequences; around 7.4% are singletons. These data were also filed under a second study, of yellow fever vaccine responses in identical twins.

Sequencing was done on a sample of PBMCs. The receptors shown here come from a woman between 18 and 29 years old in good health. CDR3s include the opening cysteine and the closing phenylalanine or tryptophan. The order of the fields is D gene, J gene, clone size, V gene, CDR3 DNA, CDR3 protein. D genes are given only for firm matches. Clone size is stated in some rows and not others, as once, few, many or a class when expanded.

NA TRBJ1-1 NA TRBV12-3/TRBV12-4 TGTGCCAGCAGTTTTAGGGCAGCTATGAACACTGAAGCTTTCTTT CASSFRAAMNTEAFF
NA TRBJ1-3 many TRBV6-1 TGTGCCAGCAGCCCCGGGGGAAGCTCTGGAAACACCATATATTTT CASSPGGSSGNTIYF
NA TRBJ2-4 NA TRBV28 TGTGCCAGCAGTTTATTGGGTTCAGGGGCCAAAAACATTCAGTACTTC CASSLLGSGAKNIQYF
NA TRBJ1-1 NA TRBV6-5 TGTGCCAGCAGTTACTCGATGGCGGAGAACACTGAAGCTTTCTTT CASSYSMAENTEAFF
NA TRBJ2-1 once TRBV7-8 TGTGCCAGGAGGGCTTCCCAATCGCCCTACAATGAGCAGTTCTTC CARRASQSPYNEQFF
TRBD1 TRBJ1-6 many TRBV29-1 TGCCGCGAGGGGGGACAGGGGTATCTCCTCTATAATTCACCCCTCCACTTT CREGGQGYLLYNSPLHF
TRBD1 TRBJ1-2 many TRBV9 TGTGCCAGCAGCGCAGGAGCCGGGACAGGTGCCAACTATGGCTACACCTTC CASSAGAGTGANYGYTF
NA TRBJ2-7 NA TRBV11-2 TGTGCCAGCAGCCCTAAACCCCGCGGCGTAGGCTACGAGCAGTACTTC CASSPKPRGVGYEQYF
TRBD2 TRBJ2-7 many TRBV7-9 TGTGCCAGCAGCTCGCCGGGTAGCGGGACGGACGAGCAGTACTTC CASSSPGSGTDEQYF
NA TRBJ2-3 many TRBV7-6 TGTGCCAGCAGCTCCCATGCAGATACGCAGTATTTT CASSSHADTQYF
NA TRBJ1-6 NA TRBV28 TGTGCCAGCAACCGAATAGATAATTCACCCCTCCACTTT CASNRIDNSPLHF
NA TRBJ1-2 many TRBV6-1 TGTGCCAGCAGCTCTAATACTCGTGCGAACTATGGCTACACCTTC CASSSNTRANYGYTF
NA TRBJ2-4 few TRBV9 TGTGCCAGCAGCGTAGAGGGCAGGGGAGCGGACATTCAGTACTTC CASSVEGRGADIQYF
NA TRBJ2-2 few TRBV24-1 TGTGCCACCAGTGATGGAACCGGGGCCAAGGGGACCGGGGAGCTGTTTTTT CATSDGTGAKGTGELFF
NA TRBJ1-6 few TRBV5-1 TGCGCCAGCAGCTTGGCCGGGATGGGCGGTTCACCCCTCCACTTT CASSLAGMGGSPLHF
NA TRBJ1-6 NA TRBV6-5 TGTGCCAGCAGTTACCAAGGGCGGGGGAATTCACCCCTCCACTTT CASSYQGRGNSPLHF
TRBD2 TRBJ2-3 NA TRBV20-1 TGCAGTGCTAGGACTAGCGGGAGGGGCAGCACAGATACGCAGTATTTT CSARTSGRGSTDTQYF
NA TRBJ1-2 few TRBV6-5 TGTGCCACCACAACAGGGATCTCTGGCTACACCTTC CATTTGISGYTF
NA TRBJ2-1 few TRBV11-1 TGTGCCAGCAGCTTAGGCGGGATGGAGCAGTTCTTC CASSLGGMEQFF
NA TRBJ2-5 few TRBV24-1 TGTGCCACCAGTGATTCAAGGGGTCGAGAGACCCAGTACTTC CATSDSRGRETQYF
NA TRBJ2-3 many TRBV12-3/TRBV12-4 TGTGCCAGCACGGGTTCGGGCACAGATACGCAGTATTTT CASTGSGTDTQYF
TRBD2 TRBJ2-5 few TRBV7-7 TGTGCCAGCAGCTCGGGACTAGCGGGAGCCGCCACCCAGTACTTC CASSSGLAGAATQYF
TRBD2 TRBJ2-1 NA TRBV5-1 TGCGCCAGCAAAACCAGCGGGGGGCGGGGCGATGAGCAGTTCTTC CASKTSGGRGDEQFF
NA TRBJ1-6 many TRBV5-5 TGTGCCAGCAGCTTGGGGTGGAATTCACCCCTCCACTTT CASSLGWNSPLHF
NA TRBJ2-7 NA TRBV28 TGTGCCAGCAGTTTCGAGGACGAGCAGTACTTC CASSFEDEQYF
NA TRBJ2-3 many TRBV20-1 TGCAGTGCTAGACGGGGAGAGATGGAGACGCAGTATTTT CSARRGEMETQYF
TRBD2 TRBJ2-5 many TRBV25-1 TGTGCCAGCAGTGAAGGAGGGACGGGAGGAGAGACCCAGTACTTC CASSEGGTGGETQYF
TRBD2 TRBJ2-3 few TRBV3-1 TGTGCCAGCAGCCAGGCCCTCGGTAGGGGAGGGCCAGATACGCAGTATTTT CASSQALGRGGPDTQYF
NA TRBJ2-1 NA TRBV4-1 TGCGCCAGCAGCCAACTTCTGGCGGTATACAATGAGCGGTTCTTC CASSQLLAVYNERFF
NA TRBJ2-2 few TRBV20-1 TGCAGTGCTAACGCGGGTGACACCGGGGAGCTGTTTTTT CSANAGDTGELFF
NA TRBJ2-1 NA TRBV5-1 TGCGCCAGCAGCTTGCGGTCTAGTTGGGACAATGAGCAGTTCTTC CASSLRSSWDNEQFF
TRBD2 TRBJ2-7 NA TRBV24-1 TGTGCCACCAGTGAAGAGGGAGGGACGAGGGAGCAGTACTTC CATSEEGGTREQYF
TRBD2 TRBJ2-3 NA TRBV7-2 TGTGCCAGCAGCTTAAAACGGCTAGCGGGAGGGCGAGATACGCAGTATTTT CASSLKRLAGGRDTQYF
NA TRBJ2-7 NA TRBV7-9 TGTGCCAGCAGCTTAGGGGTAGGAGACTTCAAGGCCGAGCAGTACTTC CASSLGVGDFKAEQYF
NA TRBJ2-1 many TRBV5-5 TGTGCCAGCAGCTTGGCGCGATCCCTCTCCTACAATGAGCAGTTCTTC CASSLARSLSYNEQFF
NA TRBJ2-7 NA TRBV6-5 TGTGCCAGCAGTGCCTCGATCACAGGGGAGGGGGTATACGAGCAGTACTTC CASSASITGEGVYEQYF
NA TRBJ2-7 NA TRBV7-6 TGTGCCAGCAGCCCCAGACGACCAGACAACCCAAACTCCTACGAGCAGTACTTC CASSPRRPDNPNSYEQYF
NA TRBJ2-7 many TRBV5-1 TGCGCCAGCAGCTTTGGAAGAGACCACGAGCAGTACTTC CASSFGRDHEQYF
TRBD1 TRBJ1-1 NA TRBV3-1 TGTGCCAGCAGCCAAGACTTGGGACAGGGCTTGAACACTGAAGCTTTCTTT CASSQDLGQGLNTEAFF
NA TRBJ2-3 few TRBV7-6 TGTGCCAGCAGCTCTGGGACTTTTACTACTAGCACAGATACGCAGTATTTT CASSSGTFTTSTDTQYF
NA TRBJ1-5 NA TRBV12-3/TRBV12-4 TGTGCCACCCTACAGGGAGGGAGAAATCAGCCCCAGCATTTT CATLQGGRNQPQHF
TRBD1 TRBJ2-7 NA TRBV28 TGTGCCAGCTCGGACAGGAGTAAGCAGTACTTC CASSDRSKQYF
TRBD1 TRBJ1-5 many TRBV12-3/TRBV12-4 TGTGCCAGCAGTTCCGGGACAGGGACTCAGCCCCAGCATTTT CASSSGTGTQPQHF
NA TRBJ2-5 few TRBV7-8 TGTGCCAGCAGCTTAGGGAGGACGGCGGGGGCGAGAGAGACCCAGTACTTC CASSLGRTAGARETQYF
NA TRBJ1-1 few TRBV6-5 TGTGCCAGCAGTTACGGGGGAACGAACACTGAAGCTTTCTTT CASSYGGTNTEAFF
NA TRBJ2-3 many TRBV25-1 TGTGCCAGCAGTGAATCCGGCGGGATGTTGTCAGATACGCAGTATTTT CASSESGGMLSDTQYF
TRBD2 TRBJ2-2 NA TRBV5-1 TGCGCCAGCAGCCTAGCGGGAGGGCATGCCGGGGAGCTGTTTTTT CASSLAGGHAGELFF
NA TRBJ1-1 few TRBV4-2 TGTGCCAGCAGCCAGGACCCACAGCGGGGCACTGAAGCTTTCTTT CASSQDPQRGTEAFF
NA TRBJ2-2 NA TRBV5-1 TGCGCCAGCAGCTTTACAAATTCGAACACCGGGGAGCTGTTTTTT CASSFTNSNTGELFF
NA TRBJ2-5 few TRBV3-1 TGTGCCAGCAGCCTCGTAGGAGGTCAGGGGGAGACCCAGTACTTC CASSLVGGQGETQYF
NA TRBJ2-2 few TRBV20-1 TGCAGTGCTATTAATACCGGGGAGCTGTTTTTT CSAINTGELFF
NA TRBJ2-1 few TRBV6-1 TGTGCCAGTTCCCCGCGGGACAGATACAATGAGCAGTTCTTC CASSPRDRYNEQFF
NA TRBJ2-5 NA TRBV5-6 TGTGCCAGCAGTTCGACCTCGACAGGACCGGAGACCCAGTACTTC CASSSTSTGPETQYF
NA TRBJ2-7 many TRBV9 TGTGCCAGCAGCCCAGGGGGGAGTGGGTCCTACGAGCAGTACTTC CASSPGGSGSYEQYF
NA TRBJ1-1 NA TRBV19 TGTGCCAGTAGTACCTACACAGGGATAACTGAAGCTTTCTTT CASSTYTGITEAFF
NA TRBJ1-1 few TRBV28 TGTGCCAGCACCTGGAGGGGGAGGACTGAAGCTTTCTTT CASTWRGRTEAFF
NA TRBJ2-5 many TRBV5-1 TGCGCCAGCAGCTTGGGCGGGTCCCAAGAGACCCAGTACTTC CASSLGGSQETQYF
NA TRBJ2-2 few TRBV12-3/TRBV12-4 TGTGCCAGCAGCGAGACTGGCCGGGGGAACACCGGGGAGCTGTTTTTT CASSETGRGNTGELFF
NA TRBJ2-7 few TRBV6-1 TGTGCCAGCAGGAAGCCCGCCGCTCCCGGGAACTCCTACGAGCAGTACTTC CASRKPAAPGNSYEQYF